A selection of T cell receptor beta chains follows, all from one sample in a study of cytomegalovirus exposure and HLA in healthy donors. Generated by immunoSEQ multiplex PCR, the TCRdb table keeps only in-frame clones and is missing some. The data contain about 150,000 clones, approximately 88% of them seen just once; the ten biggest clones take up 2.5% to 4%. Specimen: PBMCs. Receptors originate from a woman aged 18-29 years in good health and CMV-seropositive. CDR3s include the opening cysteine and the closing phenylalanine or tryptophan. Fields, in order: J gene, clone size, V gene, D gene, CDR3 protein, CDR3 DNA. A D gene is named only where the DNA matches it firmly. Clone size is shown for a subset of rows, as once, few, many or a class of expanded clone.

J gene: TRBJ1-1
clone size: once
V gene: TRBV6-1
D gene: NA
CDR3 protein: CASSVYTVNTEAFF
CDR3 DNA: TGTGCCAGCAGTGTGTATACGGTGAACACTGAAGCTTTCTTT

J gene: TRBJ2-5
clone size: NA
V gene: TRBV5-1
D gene: TRBD2
CDR3 protein: CASNPGGGETQYF
CDR3 DNA: TGCGCCAGCAATCCGGGAGGAGGCGAGACCCAGTACTTC

J gene: TRBJ1-2
clone size: NA
V gene: TRBV18
D gene: NA
CDR3 protein: CASSLGQRHYGYTF
CDR3 DNA: TGTGCCAGCTCCCTCGGCCAGCGACACTATGGCTACACCTTC

J gene: TRBJ2-3
clone size: NA
V gene: TRBV2
D gene: TRBD2
CDR3 protein: CASRGPSGSSDTQYF
CDR3 DNA: TGTGCCAGCAGGGGTCCTAGCGGGAGCTCAGATACGCAGTATTTT

J gene: TRBJ1-1
clone size: few
V gene: TRBV10-3
D gene: TRBD1
CDR3 protein: CAIRADQGAVTEAFF
CDR3 DNA: TGTGCCATCAGGGCGGACCAGGGGGCGGTCACTGAAGCTTTCTTT

J gene: TRBJ2-1
clone size: NA
V gene: TRBV19
D gene: TRBD2
CDR3 protein: CASSIILSRAGDRREQFF
CDR3 DNA: TGTGCCAGTAGTATAATCTTAAGCCGAGCGGGAGACCGCCGTGAGCAGTTCTTC

J gene: TRBJ2-7
clone size: NA
V gene: TRBV7-8
D gene: NA
CDR3 protein: CASSSTTGSYEQYF
CDR3 DNA: TGTGCCAGCAGCTCGACTACAGGGTCCTACGAGCAGTACTTC

J gene: TRBJ1-1
clone size: NA
V gene: TRBV7-2
D gene: NA
CDR3 protein: CAIYKFNYPEAFF
CDR3 DNA: TGTGCCATATACAAGTTTAACTATCCTGAAGCTTTCTTT

J gene: TRBJ2-3
clone size: NA
V gene: TRBV29-1
D gene: NA
CDR3 protein: CSVGRDTDTQYF
CDR3 DNA: TGCAGCGTTGGGCGGGATACAGATACGCAGTATTTT

J gene: TRBJ2-7
clone size: NA
V gene: TRBV19
D gene: TRBD1
CDR3 protein: CATHDRDSYEQYF
CDR3 DNA: TGTGCCACTCACGACAGGGACTCCTACGAGCAGTACTTC

J gene: TRBJ2-7
clone size: NA
V gene: TRBV7-3
D gene: TRBD2
CDR3 protein: CASSSQGTSDHSYEQYF
CDR3 DNA: TGTGCCAGCAGCTCCCAAGGGACTAGCGACCACTCCTACGAGCAGTACTTC

J gene: TRBJ2-4
clone size: NA
V gene: TRBV5-1
D gene: TRBD1
CDR3 protein: CASSLGTGLAIQYF
CDR3 DNA: TGCGCCAGCAGCTTGGGGACAGGGCTGGCCATTCAGTACTTC

J gene: TRBJ1-4
clone size: NA
V gene: TRBV9
D gene: NA
CDR3 protein: CASSVGALNHEKLFF
CDR3 DNA: TGTGCCAGCAGCGTAGGGGCACTTAATCATGAAAAACTGTTTTTT

J gene: TRBJ2-7
clone size: NA
V gene: TRBV11-3
D gene: NA
CDR3 protein: CASSQSGRSGEQYF
CDR3 DNA: TGTGCCAGCAGCCAATCGGGGAGATCCGGGGAGCAGTACTTC

J gene: TRBJ2-1
clone size: NA
V gene: TRBV4-2
D gene: TRBD2
CDR3 protein: CASSQGLAGESGNEQFF
CDR3 DNA: TGTGCCAGCAGCCAGGGACTAGCGGGAGAATCGGGGAATGAGCAGTTCTTC

J gene: TRBJ1-5
clone size: NA
V gene: TRBV6-5
D gene: NA
CDR3 protein: CASSRQDPSQPQHF
CDR3 DNA: TGTGCCAGCAGTCGACAGGACCCCAGCCAGCCCCAGCATTTT

J gene: TRBJ2-1
clone size: NA
V gene: TRBV7-3
D gene: NA
CDR3 protein: CASSLLAYNEQFF
CDR3 DNA: TGTGCCAGCAGCTTACTAGCCTACAATGAGCAGTTCTTC

J gene: TRBJ2-1
clone size: NA
V gene: TRBV10-1
D gene: NA
CDR3 protein: CASSDPTSPQFF
CDR3 DNA: TGCGCCAGCAGTGACCCTACTAGCCCGCAGTTCTTC

J gene: TRBJ1-5
clone size: NA
V gene: TRBV4-3
D gene: NA
CDR3 protein: CASSPNNGGYQPQHF
CDR3 DNA: TGCGCCAGCAGCCCAAATAACGGCGGGTATCAGCCCCAGCATTTT

J gene: TRBJ1-2
clone size: NA
V gene: TRBV5-8
D gene: NA
CDR3 protein: CAPAEQLNRGGYTF
CDR3 DNA: TGTGCCCCAGCTGAGCAGCTCAACAGAGGGGGCTACACCTTC

J gene: TRBJ2-1
clone size: NA
V gene: TRBV6-5
D gene: TRBD1
CDR3 protein: CASSYQQGALGNEQFF
CDR3 DNA: TGTGCCAGCAGTTACCAACAGGGGGCTTTGGGCAATGAGCAGTTCTTC

J gene: TRBJ1-2
clone size: NA
V gene: TRBV30
D gene: NA
CDR3 protein: CAWSRGGHYGYTF
CDR3 DNA: TGTGCCTGGAGTCGGGGGGGTCACTATGGCTACACCTTC

J gene: TRBJ2-3
clone size: NA
V gene: TRBV10-2
D gene: NA
CDR3 protein: CASISGQGGKDTQYF
CDR3 DNA: TGCGCCAGCATCAGTGGGCAGGGTGGTAAAGATACGCAGTATTTT

J gene: TRBJ2-1
clone size: NA
V gene: TRBV5-1
D gene: TRBD2
CDR3 protein: CASSPRLADNNEQFF
CDR3 DNA: TGCGCCAGCAGCCCGAGACTAGCGGATAACAATGAGCAGTTCTTC

J gene: TRBJ2-5
clone size: NA
V gene: TRBV7-7
D gene: TRBD2
CDR3 protein: CASSLGAAGGETQYF
CDR3 DNA: TGTGCTAGCAGCTTAGGGGCAGCGGGGGGAGAGACCCAGTACTTC

J gene: TRBJ1-5
clone size: NA
V gene: TRBV2
D gene: NA
CDR3 protein: CASSDRYSNQPQHF
CDR3 DNA: TGTGCCAGCAGTGACAGGTATAGCAATCAGCCCCAGCATTTT

J gene: TRBJ2-5
clone size: NA
V gene: TRBV9
D gene: NA
CDR3 protein: CASSVGLGDQETQYF
CDR3 DNA: TGTGCCAGCAGCGTAGGGCTCGGGGACCAAGAGACCCAGTACTTC

J gene: TRBJ2-3
clone size: NA
V gene: TRBV6-4
D gene: TRBD2
CDR3 protein: CASSVLAGATDTQYF
CDR3 DNA: TGTGCCAGCAGTGTACTAGCGGGCGCGACAGATACGCAGTATTTT

J gene: TRBJ2-3
clone size: NA
V gene: TRBV7-2
D gene: NA
CDR3 protein: CASSRDIPVDTQYF
CDR3 DNA: TGTGCCAGCAGCAGAGACATCCCGGTTGATACGCAGTATTTT

J gene: TRBJ2-5
clone size: NA
V gene: TRBV11-3
D gene: TRBD2
CDR3 protein: CASSSGLAVETQYF
CDR3 DNA: TGTGCCAGCAGCTCGGGACTAGCGGTGGAGACCCAGTACTTC

J gene: TRBJ1-2
clone size: NA
V gene: TRBV10-3
D gene: NA
CDR3 protein: CAISGEQSGGYTF
CDR3 DNA: TGTGCCATCAGTGGGGAACAGAGCGGAGGCTACACCTTC

J gene: TRBJ2-3
clone size: NA
V gene: TRBV7-9
D gene: TRBD2
CDR3 protein: CASSLWLAGQDTQYF
CDR3 DNA: TGTGCCAGCAGCTTGTGGCTAGCGGGACAAGATACGCAGTATTTT

J gene: TRBJ1-1
clone size: NA
V gene: TRBV5-6
D gene: NA
CDR3 protein: CASSPGRRTEAFF
CDR3 DNA: TGTGCCAGCAGCCCCGGGAGGAGGACGGAAGCTTTCTTT

J gene: TRBJ2-1
clone size: NA
V gene: TRBV4-3
D gene: TRBD2
CDR3 protein: CASSGGGPNEQFF
CDR3 DNA: TGCGCCAGTAGCGGGGGAGGGCCAAATGAGCAGTTCTTC

J gene: TRBJ2-1
clone size: NA
V gene: TRBV4-3
D gene: NA
CDR3 protein: CASSQDPAGYDNEQFF
CDR3 DNA: TGCGCCAGCAGCCAAGATCCGGCGGGGTACGACAATGAGCAGTTCTTC

J gene: TRBJ1-1
clone size: NA
V gene: TRBV7-7
D gene: NA
CDR3 protein: CASSLSVNTEAFF
CDR3 DNA: TGTGCTAGCAGCTTATCAGTGAACACTGAAGCTTTCTTT

J gene: TRBJ2-1
clone size: NA
V gene: TRBV9
D gene: TRBD1
CDR3 protein: CASSGVGQPNEQFF
CDR3 DNA: TGTGCCAGCAGCGGGGTGGGACAGCCGAATGAGCAGTTCTTC

J gene: TRBJ2-1
clone size: NA
V gene: TRBV30
D gene: TRBD2
CDR3 protein: CASNPKLAGVRNEQFF
CDR3 DNA: TGTGCCTCTAACCCTAAACTAGCGGGAGTTAGAAATGAGCAGTTCTTC

J gene: TRBJ2-5
clone size: NA
V gene: TRBV6-4
D gene: NA
CDR3 protein: CANTGQETQYF
CDR3 DNA: TGTGCAAATACAGGGCAAGAGACCCAGTACTTC

J gene: TRBJ2-1
clone size: NA
V gene: TRBV11-2
D gene: NA
CDR3 protein: CASSFYMNEQFF
CDR3 DNA: TGTGCCAGCAGCTTTTATATGAATGAGCAGTTCTTC

J gene: TRBJ2-3
clone size: NA
V gene: TRBV29-1
D gene: TRBD2
CDR3 protein: CSVSPQGLALTDTQYF
CDR3 DNA: TGCAGCGTTTCCCCCCAGGGACTAGCCCTCACAGATACGCAGTATTTT

J gene: TRBJ2-3
clone size: NA
V gene: TRBV6-5
D gene: TRBD2
CDR3 protein: CASGAGVGTDTQYF
CDR3 DNA: TGTGCCAGCGGAGCGGGAGTTGGCACAGATACGCAGTATTTT

J gene: TRBJ1-5
clone size: many
V gene: TRBV28
D gene: NA
CDR3 protein: CASSTIDRDNQPQHF
CDR3 DNA: TGTGCCAGCAGTACCATTGACAGAGACAATCAGCCCCAGCATTTT

J gene: TRBJ2-5
clone size: NA
V gene: TRBV30
D gene: TRBD2
CDR3 protein: CAWRQGTSGTQETQYF
CDR3 DNA: TGTGCCTGGAGGCAAGGGACTAGCGGGACCCAAGAGACCCAGTACTTC

J gene: TRBJ2-7
clone size: NA
V gene: TRBV9
D gene: NA
CDR3 protein: CASSAGGTPYEQYF
CDR3 DNA: TGTGCCAGCAGCGCCGGCGGGACTCCCTACGAGCAGTACTTC

J gene: TRBJ2-2
clone size: NA
V gene: TRBV7-6
D gene: NA
CDR3 protein: CASSSLISGELFF
CDR3 DNA: TGTGCCAGCAGCTCCCTAATTTCCGGGGAGCTGTTTTTT

J gene: TRBJ2-7
clone size: once
V gene: TRBV11-2
D gene: NA
CDR3 protein: CASSPTPTYEQYF
CDR3 DNA: TGTGCCAGCAGTCCTACCCCTACCTACGAGCAGTACTTC

J gene: TRBJ2-7
clone size: NA
V gene: TRBV11-3
D gene: NA
CDR3 protein: CASSPDSFSYEQYF
CDR3 DNA: TGTGCCAGCAGCCCGGACTCCTTCTCCTACGAGCAGTACTTC